This TCR beta chain was profiled in a study of cytomegalovirus exposure and HLA in healthy donors. The PCR ran on 60 Vbeta and 13 Jbeta primers. Generated by immunoSEQ multiplex PCR, the TCRdb table keeps only in-frame clones and is missing some. The sample has around 280,000 clones, over 85% seen once. CDR1 and CDR2 from the germline V gene are SGHTA and FQGTGA. V lost 5 bases and J lost 7; bases outside the gene matches: 15. The CDR3 is 16 residues long. Healthy bone marrow donors made up the donors. Sequenced material: PBMCs. The chain recombines TRBV7-3 with TRBJ2-7, with 9 bases that match TRBD1. This receptor was identified in a young woman in good health and CMV-seronegative. CDR3 sequence: CASSASGTGFIGEQYF. In nucleotides, the CDR3 is TGTGCCAGCAGCGCATCCGGGACAGGGTTTATCGGGGAGCAGTACTTC.